This TCR beta chain was sequenced for a study of post-analysis software for immune sequencing data. Study details: The study covered relapsing-remitting, secondary progressive and progressive-relapsing courses of multiple sclerosis.

TCR beta cDNA libraries had unique molecular identifiers. The authors obtained roughly 500,000 cDNA molecules from approximately 0.95 to 9.8 million T cells. TCRdb fed the PCR reads into MiXCR, producing one record per CDR3 protein. The data hold over 700,000 distinct CDR3 sequences, with less than 35% observed a single time. Comments on this clonotype: Its antigen is undetermined.

Study results and limitations: Higher frequency in patients than in controls was seen for about five TRBV segments, with TRBV5-6, TRBV5-1 and TRBV20-1 among them. Same-batch preparations were strongly co-clustered by F measure.

V was pared by 7 bases and J by 5 bases, with 6 bases of the junction left unmatched. The CDR3 has 13 residues. Germline CDR1 reads DFQATT; CDR2 reads SNEGSKA (reference sequence). Material: blood. The sequence was collected from a girl between 10 and 17 years old with multiple sclerosis. This chain connects TRBV20-1 to TRBJ2-4, with TRBD1 matching 9 bases. The CDR3, as DNA: TGCAGTGTTACAGGGGGCGGTCAAAACATTCAGTACTTC. Its protein is CSVTGGGQNIQYF.